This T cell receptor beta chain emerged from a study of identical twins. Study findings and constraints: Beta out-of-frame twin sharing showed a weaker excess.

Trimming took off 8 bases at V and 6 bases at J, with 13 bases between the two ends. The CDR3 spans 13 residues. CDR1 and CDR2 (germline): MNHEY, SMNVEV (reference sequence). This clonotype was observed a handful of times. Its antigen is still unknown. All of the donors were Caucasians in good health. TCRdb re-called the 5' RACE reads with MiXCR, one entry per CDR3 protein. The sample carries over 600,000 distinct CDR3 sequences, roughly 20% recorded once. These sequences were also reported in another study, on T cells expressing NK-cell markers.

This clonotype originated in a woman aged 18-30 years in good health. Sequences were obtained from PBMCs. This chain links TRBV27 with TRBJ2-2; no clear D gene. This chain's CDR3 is CASRWASAGELFF. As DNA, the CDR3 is TGTGCCAGCCGATGGGCCAGTGCCGGGGAGCTGTTTTTT.